One sample yielded the 16 T cell receptor beta chains listed below, sequenced in a study of cytomegalovirus exposure and HLA in healthy donors. PCR amplification relied on 60 Vbeta primers (plus 13 Jbeta primers). Some clones are missing from TCRdb's copy, which holds only in-frame ones; the method was immunoSEQ multiplex PCR. The table lists 150,000 or so clones, about 86% of them singletons. Sequenced input: PBMCs. The receptor set was obtained from a woman younger than 35 in good health and CMV-seronegative.

V gene TRBV30 combines with J gene TRBJ2-1, with 12 positions matching TRBD2. The J segment lost 6 bases and the V segment lost 8 bases, leaving 11 bases of the junction unmatched. Germline CDR1 and CDR2: GTSNPN and SVGIG (reference sequence). The CDR3 runs 15 residues. The CDR3 sequence: CARRTGLAGPNEQFF. In nucleotides, the CDR3 is TGTGCCCGTAGAACCGGACTAGCGGGGCCCAATGAGCAGTTCTTC.

CDR3: CASSFRGPGYNEQFF. The CDR3 DNA reads as TGTGCCAGCAGTTTCAGGGGGCCAGGCTACAATGAGCAGTTCTTC. The chain is built from TRBV28 and TRBJ2-1; 8 nucleotides match TRBD1. The CDR3 loop spans 15 amino acids. The germline CDR1 and CDR2 sequences are MDHEN and SYDVKM. After removal of 3 bases from V and 3 bases from J, the junction contained 4 bases not matched to a gene.

The CDR3 loop reads CASSEEGYSNQPQHF. The CDR3 DNA sequence: TGTGCCAGCAGTGAGGAGGGGTATAGCAATCAGCCCCAGCATTTT. This chain joins TRBV2 and TRBJ1-5; weak D call: TRBD1 (5 bases). CDR3 length: 15 residues. Per germline, CDR1 SNHLY and CDR2 FYNNEI. V was shortened by 3 bases and J by 0 bases, with 9 bases between the two germline ends.

The chain couples TRBV5-5 to TRBJ2-7; possibly TRBD2 for D (5 bases). Germline V gene sequence: CDR1 SGHKS, CDR2 YYEKEE (reference sequence). Trimming left V 1 base short and J 2 bases short, with 7 bases between. The CDR3 is made up of 13 amino acids. The CDR3 protein is CASSLSGTYEQYF. In nucleotides, the CDR3 is TGTGCCAGCAGCTTGTCCGGGACCTACGAGCAGTACTTC.

The count of this clone is one. The chain couples TRBV5-4 to TRBJ2-1; unclear D gene. CDR1 and CDR2 from the germline V gene are SGHNT and YYREEE (reference sequence). V lost 1 base and J 6 bases, leaving 11 bases between the germline ends. This CDR3 has 14 residues. The CDR3 nucleotides are TGTGCCAGCAGCTTGATGGTTCTAGGCAATGAGCAGTTCTTC. The encoded protein is CASSLMVLGNEQFF.

The chain carries TRBV28 and TRBJ1-2, with D uncertain. V was shortened by 6 bases and J by 8 bases, with 16 bases between the two germline ends. The CDR3 has 13 amino acids. Germline V gene data show CDR1 as MDHEN and CDR2 as SYDVKM. DNA of the CDR3: TGTGCCAGCAGGTCTCAGGTGGATAAGGGCTACACCTTC. It translates to CASRSQVDKGYTF.

This clone was found once. This chain joins TRBV6-5 and TRBJ1-2; a weak D match, TRBD1 (6 bases). In germline, CDR1 is MNHEY, CDR2 SVGAGI. V was clipped by 6 bases and J by 3 bases, with 11 bases between them. This CDR3 has 13 residues. CDR3 residues: CASRGNRDYGYTF. The CDR3 region has the DNA TGTGCCAGCAGGGGAAACAGGGACTATGGCTACACCTTC.

The chain employs TRBV2 and TRBJ1-1; D may be TRBD1 (5 bases). Germline V gene sequence: CDR1 SNHLY, CDR2 FYNNEI. This CDR3 is built from 15 residues. The V and J ends lost 2 bases and 1 base respectively, with 11 bases between them. CDR3 sequence: CASSELGRGNTEAFF. CDR3 nucleotides: TGTGCCAGCAGTGAATTGGGGCGGGGGAACACTGAAGCTTTCTTT.

The table lists this clone with a few counts. The rearrangement links TRBV30 to TRBJ1-4, with unresolved D. CDR3 length: 14 residues. Germline CDR1 is GTSNPN and CDR2 is SVGIG (reference sequence). Trimming removed 0 bases at V and 4 bases at J, with 9 bases between. DNA for the CDR3: TGTGCCTGGAGTGTACGGCAGGTTAATGAAAAACTGTTTTTT. It translates to CAWSVRQVNEKLFF. The full variable domain, its missing parts supplied by reference TRBV30 and TRBJ1-4, is SQTIHQWPATLVQPVGSPLSLECTVEGTSNPNLYWYRQAAGRGLQLLFYSVGIGQISSEVPQNLSASRPQDRQFILSSKKLLLSDSGFYLCAWSVRQVNEKLFFGSGTQLSVL.

The V call is TRBV5-6, the J call TRBJ2-7; TRBD1 aligns across 7 bases. Losses at the gene ends were 0 bases for V and 0 bases for J; bases not matched to a gene: 9. There are 17 residues in the CDR3. CDR1 and CDR2 (germline): SGHDT, YYEEEE. CDR3 DNA sequence: TGTGCCAGCAGCTTGGTATTTGCAGGGGGAGACTCCTACGAGCAGTACTTC. It specifies CASSLVFAGGDSYEQYF.

The genes are TRBV4-1 and TRBJ2-7; 8 bases map to TRBD1. This CDR3 region has 14 residues. From germline, CDR1 is MGHRA and CDR2 YSYEKL. V was pared by 3 bases and J by 4 bases, with 5 bases of the junction left unmatched. CDR3: CASSHSRGLYEQYF. Written as DNA, the CDR3 is TGCGCCAGCAGCCACTCCAGGGGGCTGTACGAGCAGTACTTC.

This chain joins TRBV27 and TRBJ2-7; 8 nucleotides align to TRBD1. The length of the CDR3 is 14 residues. V lost 2 bases to trimming and J lost 4 bases; unmatched junction nucleotides: 4. The V gene's germline CDR1 is MNHEY and CDR2 SMNVEV (reference sequence). CDR3 bases: TGTGCCAGCAGTTTACAGGGGGCGCGTTACGAGCAGTACTTC. Protein sequence: CASSLQGARYEQYF.

The genes are TRBV14 and TRBJ1-4; D perhaps matches TRBD1 (5 bases). This CDR3 contains 14 residues. With 1 base removed from V and 8 bases from J, the gap between germline ends came to 11 bases. Germline CDR1 reads SGHDN; CDR2 reads FVKESK. The chain's CDR3 is CASSQAAGREKLFF. CDR3 coding DNA: TGTGCCAGCAGCCAAGCCGCAGGGAGGGAAAAACTGTTTTTT. The full variable domain, completed using reference TRBV14 and TRBJ1-4, is EAGVTQFPSHSVIEKGQTVTLRCDPISGHDNLYWYRRVMGKEIKFLLHFVKESKQDESGMPNNRFLAERTGGTYSTLKVQPAELEDSGVYFCASSQAAGREKLFFGSGTQLSVL.

This chain uses TRBV28 with TRBJ1-3; 9 nucleotides match TRBD1. Trimming removed 5 bases from V and 0 bases from J; junction bases left unmatched: 5. The CDR3 totals 16 residues. The V gene's germline CDR1 is MDHEN and CDR2 SYDVKM. CDR3 sequence reads: CASSRGTGSSGNTIYF. The DNA of the CDR3 is TGTGCCAGCAGTCGGGGGACAGGGAGCTCTGGAAACACCATATATTTT.

The V call is TRBV7-2, the J call TRBJ2-7, with D tentatively TRBD2 (5 bases). This CDR3 region has 15 residues. Trimming pared 5 bases from V and 3 bases from J, leaving 17 bases between. Germline V CDR1 and CDR2: SGHTA, FQGNSA. The CDR3 DNA reads as TGTGCCAGCAGCCCGGATGAGGGTGCAGGCTACGAGCAGTACTTC. Its translation is CASSPDEGAGYEQYF.

This clone has only one observation. This chain uses TRBV9 with TRBJ2-4, with D perhaps matching TRBD2 (6 bases). The CDR3 spans 17 residues. From germline, CDR1 is SGDLS and CDR2 YYNGEE. V lost 4 bases and J lost 6, with 23 bases in between. CDR3 residues: CASSPYRDGGGRNIQYF. CDR3 coding DNA: TGTGCCAGCAGCCCCTACCGGGACGGTGGGGGGAGAAACATTCAGTACTTC.